These 16 T cell receptor beta chains came from one sample sequenced in a study of OX40 agonist ivuxolimab in advanced cancers. TCRdb keeps only in-frame clones here, not all; method: immunoSEQ multiplex PCR. In the table there are some 10,000 clones, 79% of which are singletons. Here the sequenced sample was CD4+ or CD8+ T cells sorted from blood, taken in a trial of the OX40 agonist ivuxolimab. These receptors all come from an adult with an advanced solid tumor such as melanoma, head and neck, liver or kidney cancer.

This clone was observed a handful of times. This chain connects TRBV4-3 to TRBJ1-1; D is uncertain. This CDR3 is 13 amino acids long. V was clipped by 6 bases and J by 0 bases, with 8 bases between them. CDR1 is LGHNA and CDR2 is YSLEER in the germline V gene. CDR3 sequence (DNA): TGCGCCAGCAGTTGGAGGGTGAACACTGAAGCTTTCTTT. Amino acids: CASSWRVNTEAFF.

V usage is TRBV4-2 and J usage is TRBJ2-7; possibly TRBD2 for D (5 bases). CDR1 and CDR2 (germline): LGHNA, YNFKEQ. With 6 bases removed from V and 2 bases from J, the gap between germline ends came to 14 bases. This CDR3 has 14 residues. The CDR3 sequence is CASSDTAGAYEQYF. CDR3 bases: TGTGCCAGCAGTGATACAGCCGGGGCCTACGAGCAGTACTTC.

This clone showed up just once. The chain joins TRBV9 to TRBJ1-2; the match to TRBD1 covers 9 bases. The V gene's germline CDR1 is SGDLS and CDR2 YYNGEE. The V segment lost 4 bases and the J segment 4 bases; nucleotides outside the gene matches: 5. The CDR3 length is 14 residues. The CDR3 bases are TGTGCCAGCAGCATGGGACAGGGATCCTATGGCTACACCTTC. Amino acids: CASSMGQGSYGYTF.

This clone was observed a handful of times. V gene TRBV19 combines with J gene TRBJ1-2, with 12 bases lining up with TRBD1. Germline V gene data show CDR1 as LNHDA and CDR2 as SQIVND (reference sequence). The CDR3 length is 15 residues. V lost 5 bases to trimming and J lost 4 bases; unmatched junction nucleotides: 5. CDR3 sequence: CASSPGTGGGYGYTF. CDR3 DNA sequence: TGTGCCAGTAGTCCCGGGACAGGGGGCGGCTATGGCTACACCTTC. The full variable domain, its missing parts supplied by reference TRBV19 and TRBJ1-2, is DGGITQSPKYLFRKEGQNVTLSCEQNLNHDAMYWYRQDPGQGLRLIYYSQIVNDFQKGDIAEGYSVSREKKESFPLTVTSAQKNPTAFYLCASSPGTGGGYGYTFGSGTRLTVV.

The chain combines TRBV29-1 with TRBJ1-5, with a weak D call TRBD1 (6 bases). CDR3 length equals 14 residues. V was shortened by 6 bases and J by 2 bases, with 14 bases between the two germline ends. Germline CDR1 and CDR2: SQVTM and ANQGSEA. The CDR3: CSVVEGGGNQPQHF. CDR3 DNA sequence: TGCAGCGTAGTCGAGGGGGGGGGCAATCAGCCCCAGCATTTT.

This clone was recorded only once. The chain has TRBV2 and TRBJ1-5; D not certain. V gave up 1 base and J gave up 5 bases, with 9 bases separating them. CDR1 and CDR2 from the germline V gene are SNHLY and FYNNEI. This CDR3 comprises 14 residues. CDR3 DNA sequence: TGTGCCAGCAGTGAAGATGGGGTAGATCAGCCCCAGCATTTT. This gives the protein CASSEDGVDQPQHF. Combining the CDR3 with reference TRBV2 and TRBJ1-5 gives the whole variable domain EPEVTQTPSHQVTQMGQEVILRCVPISNHLYFYWYRQILGQKVEFLVSFYNNEISEKSEIFDDQFSVERPDGSNFTLKIRSTKLEDSAMYFCASSEDGVDQPQHFGDGTRLSIL.

The chain couples TRBV11-2 to TRBJ1-4; D is unresolved. V was clipped by 2 bases and J by 4 bases, with 17 bases between them. Germline values: CDR1 SGHAT, CDR2 FQNNGV. CDR3 length equals 17 residues. The CDR3 DNA follows: TGTGCCAGCAGCTTACTCCCAGACACCAGTAATAATGAAAAACTGTTTTTT. It encodes CASSLLPDTSNNEKLFF.

This CDR3 reads CASTQSYSYEQYF. The CDR3 nucleotides are TGTGCCAGCACCCAGTCATACTCCTACGAGCAGTACTTC. This chain connects TRBV7-9 to TRBJ2-7; D gene unclear. Trimming shortened V by 7 bases and J by 0 bases, and 10 bases separated the two germline ends. Germline V CDR1 and CDR2: SEHNR, FQNEAQ (reference sequence). CDR3 length equals 13 residues.

The V and J genes are TRBV22-1 and TRBJ2-6; the table's D call, TRBD1, was not checked against the DNA. TRBV22-1 is classified as a pseudogene. The CDR3 contains 17 residues. The CDR3 loop is CPGRRTSEQSRANVLTF. The CDR3 DNA follows: TGTCCTGGGAGGCGGACAAGCGAACAAAGTCGGGCCAACGTCCTGACTTTC.

The rearrangement uses TRBV20-1 and TRBJ2-7, with D possibly matching TRBD2 (6 bases). The CDR3 consists of 11 residues. V lost 3 bases and J lost 6, with 9 bases in between. In germline, CDR1 is DFQATT, CDR2 SNEGSKA (reference sequence). CDR3: CSARGGGEQYF. CDR3 nucleotide sequence: TGCAGTGCTAGGGGGGGTGGCGAGCAGTACTTC.

The rearrangement uses TRBV5-6 and TRBJ1-6; D is unresolved. V lost 5 bases, J lost 7 bases, and 16 bases lay in between. Germline CDR1 SGHDT, CDR2 YYEEEE. This CDR3 comprises 15 residues. The chain's CDR3 is CASSPGLFANSPLHF. DNA of the CDR3: TGTGCCAGCAGTCCCGGACTCTTCGCAAATTCACCCCTCCACTTT.

This clone was detected once. The CDR3 DNA reads as TGTGCCAGCAGTGGGGGTGGGCAGTCCTCTTACGAGCAGTACTTC. Its translation: CASSGGGQSSYEQYF. The J gene is TRBJ2-7, the V gene TRBV27; perhaps D is TRBD1 or TRBD2 (5 bases each). The germline V gene has CDR1 MNHEY and CDR2 SMNVEV (reference sequence). V shed 5 bases and J shed 4 bases, with 18 bases lying between them. This CDR3 contains 15 residues.

This sequence joins TRBV19 and TRBJ2-1; 8 bases are a match to TRBD2. Germline V lookup: CDR1 LNHDA, CDR2 SQIVND (reference sequence). The J segment lost 4 bases and the V segment lost 3 bases, leaving 14 bases of the junction unmatched. This CDR3 region has 18 residues. The CDR3 bases are TGTGCCAGTAGTATTCATCTAGACCCCGGGGGGGGGTACAATGAGCAGTTCTTC. Its protein product is CASSIHLDPGGGYNEQFF.

CDR3 in DNA: TGTGCCAGCAGGCTGGGACAGATGAACACTGAAGCTTTCTTT. Its protein product is CASRLGQMNTEAFF. The gene calls are TRBV6-5 and TRBJ1-1, with 7 bases fitting TRBD1. The V segment lost 6 bases and the J segment 0 bases; nucleotides outside the gene matches: 4. The CDR3 extends over 14 amino acids. Germline V gene data show CDR1 as MNHEY and CDR2 as SVGAGI.

V usage is TRBV30 and J usage is TRBJ2-1; 7 nucleotides match TRBD2. The J segment lost 8 bases and the V segment lost 0 bases, leaving 4 bases of the junction unmatched. The germline gives CDR1 GTSNPN, CDR2 SVGIG (reference sequence). The CDR3 is made up of 13 amino acids. CDR3 region: CAWSVAGVDEQFF. For the CDR3, the DNA is TGTGCCTGGAGTGTGGCGGGAGTCGATGAGCAGTTCTTC. Variable domain in full (rest from reference TRBV30 and TRBJ2-1): SQTIHQWPATLVQPVGSPLSLECTVEGTSNPNLYWYRQAAGRGLQLLFYSVGIGQISSEVPQNLSASRPQDRQFILSSKKLLLSDSGFYLCAWSVAGVDEQFFGPGTRLTVL.

The CDR3 DNA is TGTGCCAGCACCCCCCAGGCACGCAGGAATTCACCCCTCCACTTT. It specifies CASTPQARRNSPLHF. The chain is built from TRBV28 and TRBJ1-6; D is unclear. V gave up 7 bases and J gave up 7 bases, with 17 bases separating them. CDR1 MDHEN and CDR2 SYDVKM come from the germline V gene. The CDR3 is made up of 15 amino acids.